The 17 T cell receptor beta chains listed next were all sequenced from one sample in a study of T cell repertoires in cytomegalovirus infection. TCRdb passed the reads through MiXCR, listing each CDR3 protein once. The sample holds fewer than 400,000 distinct CDR3 sequences, 15% to 20% seen once. What was sequenced was PBMCs. The source of these receptors is a human donor in good health (CMV status not recorded). Some clones in this sample may be carry-over from other donors' samples.

There are a few counts of this clonotype. The chain has TRBV7-2 and TRBJ1-2; D not certain. The germline V and J ends were trimmed by 0 bases and 8 bases, with 7 bases remaining between them. The CDR3 length is 12 residues. Germline V CDR1 and CDR2: SGHTA, FQGNSA. The CDR3 region is CASSLALRGYTF. The CDR3 nucleotides are TGTGCCAGCAGCTTAGCGCTAAGGGGCTACACCTTC.

The chain has TRBV12-3 or TRBV12-4 and TRBJ2-3; D is possibly TRBD2 (5 bases). This CDR3 contains 15 residues. V lost 0 bases and J 4 bases, leaving 11 bases between the germline ends. The CDR3 DNA follows: TGTGCCAGCAGTTTAGCGCGGCGGGTGGCAGATACGCAGTATTTT. Its translation: CASSLARRVADTQYF.

This clonotype was observed many times. The J gene is TRBJ2-3, the V gene TRBV7-8; 9 bases map to TRBD2. Trimming took 4 bases from V and 0 from J; bases not matched to a gene: 5. Germline lookup yields CDR1 SGHVS and CDR2 FQNEAQ. The CDR3 runs 16 residues. For the CDR3, the DNA is TGTGCCAGCAGCTCTAGAGCGGGGGGAAGCACAGATACGCAGTATTTT. Protein product: CASSSRAGGSTDTQYF.

This clonotype occurred many times. This chain joins TRBV7-2 and TRBJ2-5; D might be TRBD1 or TRBD2, each matching 7 bases. Looked up from germline, CDR1 is SGHTA and CDR2 is FQGNSA. V was clipped by 7 bases and J by 2 bases, with 14 bases between them. The CDR3 has 14 amino acids. The DNA of the CDR3 is TGTGCCAGCACCCAGGGGGGGTCGCAAGAGACCCAGTACTTC. Encoded protein: CASTQGGSQETQYF.

The rearrangement joins TRBV20-1 to TRBJ2-1; weak D call: TRBD2 (5 bases). Germline assignment: CDR1 DFQATT and CDR2 SNEGSKA (reference sequence). The germline V and J ends were trimmed by 5 bases and 8 bases, with 16 bases remaining between them. There are 13 residues in the CDR3. CDR3: CSALRRAMDEQFF. As DNA, the CDR3 is TGCAGTGCTCTCCGGCGGGCCATGGATGAGCAGTTCTTC.

In this sample, this clonotype turned up many times. This sequence joins TRBV7-6 and TRBJ1-5; TRBD1 agrees at 10 bases. Germline trimming cut 1 base from V and 6 bases from J; bases unmatched to any gene: 3. Germline V gives CDR1 SGHVS, CDR2 FNYEAQ. CDR3 length: 15 amino acids. CDR3 bases: TGTGCCAGCAGCTTAGGACAGGGGGCTGGTCAGCCCCAGCATTTT. Its protein product is CASSLGQGAGQPQHF. Drawing the rest from reference TRBV7-6 and TRBJ1-5, the complete variable domain is GAGVSQSPRYKVTKRGQDVALRCDPISGHVSLYWYRQALGQGPEFLTYFNYEAQQDKSGLPNDRFSAERPEGSISTLTIQRTEQRDSAMYRCASSLGQGAGQPQHFGDGTRLSIL.

This clonotype was seen only once. This chain links TRBV9 with TRBJ1-1, with D perhaps matching TRBD1 (6 bases). V lost 3 bases to trimming and J lost 11 bases, with 17 bases between them. The germline V gene encodes CDR1 SGDLS and CDR2 YYNGEE. The CDR3 is made up of 13 amino acids. The CDR3 region is CASSEGTFPRAFF. CDR3 nucleotide sequence: TGTGCCAGCAGCGAAGGGACATTCCCCCGGGCTTTCTTT.

This clonotype occurred a few times. The CDR3 region has the DNA TGCAGCGCCGTGTCTGAGAGAGAAAAACTGTTTTTT. Translated, it gives CSAVSEREKLFF. This chain uses TRBV29-1 with TRBJ1-4; D not resolved. V lost 7 bases to trimming and J lost 8 bases, with 14 bases between them. This CDR3 has 12 residues. Germline CDR1 reads SQVTM; CDR2 reads ANQGSEA.

This clonotype was counted only a few times. This sequence joins TRBV5-4 and TRBJ1-2; 7 bases agree with TRBD1. The germline gives CDR1 SGHNT, CDR2 YYREEE (reference sequence). The CDR3 runs to 15 residues. Trimming cost V 4 bases and J 4 bases; bases outside gene matches: 10. CDR3 coding DNA: TGTGCCAGCAGCACCAGGGGGGAGGTTACCTATGGCTACACCTTC. Its protein is CASSTRGEVTYGYTF.

This clonotype was seen at least ten times. The chain has TRBV11-3 and TRBJ2-3; 7 bases line up with TRBD2. The length of the CDR3 is 15 residues. Germline CDR1 and CDR2: SGHNT and YENEEA. The ends lost 1 base at V and 4 bases at J; junction bases unmatched: 5. Here the CDR3 DNA reads TGTGCCAGCAGCTTAGGCGGGAGCAGCGCAGATACGCAGTATTTT. Translation: CASSLGGSSADTQYF.

This clonotype was recorded many times. The CDR3 DNA follows: TGTGCCAGCAGCTTGGCCAGAGGGTATGAGCAGTTCTTC. Amino acids: CASSLARGYEQFF. The rearrangement uses TRBV7-2 and TRBJ2-1; possibly TRBD2 for D (5 bases). This CDR3 comprises 13 residues. Germline V gene sequence: CDR1 SGHTA, CDR2 FQGNSA. Trimming left V 3 bases short and J 8 bases short, with 11 bases between.

This clonotype was recorded a few times. This chain joins TRBV29-1 and TRBJ2-5; 10 bases are shared with TRBD2. Germline V CDR1 and CDR2: SQVTM, ANQGSEA. This CDR3 has 12 amino acids. J was trimmed by 3 bases and V by 7 bases; bases with no gene match: 2. This CDR3 reads CSAGLAEETQYF. The CDR3 DNA reads as TGCAGCGCCGGACTAGCGGAAGAGACCCAGTACTTC.

This clonotype was observed at least ten times. The chain couples TRBV7-2 to TRBJ2-1; tentatively, D is TRBD1 (6 bases). Germline V gives CDR1 SGHTA, CDR2 FQGNSA. V dropped 6 bases and J dropped 5 bases, with 17 bases sitting between them. The CDR3 has 15 amino acids. CDR3 residues: CASRPRTEPNNEQFF. The CDR3 DNA reads as TGTGCCAGCAGACCCCGGACAGAACCAAACAATGAGCAGTTCTTC.

About this clonotype: The junction departs from the called germline gene at one end, perhaps through a read error. This chain joins TRBV11-2 and TRBJ2-2, with 7 bases identical to TRBD2. The CDR3 contains 11 residues. CDR1 and CDR2 (germline): SGHAT, FQNNGV. CDR3 in DNA: TGTGCCAGCAGCCTAAGCGGGGTGCTGTTTTTT. Its translation is CASSLSGVLFF.

This clonotype has just a few counts. The CDR3 DNA reads as TGTGCCAGCAGTTACTCCACGATCCGGTCGAACACTGAAGCTTTCTTT. Protein: CASSYSTIRSNTEAFF. The J gene is TRBJ1-1, the V gene TRBV6-2 or TRBV6-3; D uncertain. This CDR3 contains 16 residues. The ends were cut back, 0 bases at V and 1 base at J, with 12 bases in the middle. Germline CDR1 MNHEY, CDR2 SVGEGT.

This clonotype was detected ten times or more. This sequence joins TRBV7-2 and TRBJ1-1; TRBD1 might be the D (5 bases). The CDR3 length is 13 residues. Trimming cost V 2 bases and J 5 bases, with 9 bases left between them. The germline gives CDR1 SGHTA, CDR2 FQGNSA. The CDR3 protein is CASSLNGGTEAFF. The CDR3, as DNA: TGTGCCAGCAGCTTAAACGGGGGGACTGAAGCTTTCTTT.

This clonotype was detected ten times or more. V and J are TRBV7-2 and TRBJ2-2; TRBD2 agrees at 9 bases. The germline CDR1 and CDR2 sequences are SGHTA and FQGNSA. The CDR3 length is 15 residues. V dropped 1 base and J dropped 9; count of bases not matched to a gene: 6. The CDR3 is CASSLGTSVGWELFF. The CDR3 bases are TGTGCCAGCAGCTTAGGGACTAGCGTCGGGTGGGAGCTGTTTTTT. Complete variable domain (other parts from reference TRBV7-2 and TRBJ2-2): GAGVSQSPSNKVTEKGKDVELRCDPISGHTALYWYRQSLGQGLEFLIYFQGNSAPDKSGLPSDRFSAERTGGSVSTLTIQRTQQEDSAVYLCASSLGTSVGWELFFGEGSRLTVL.